This T cell receptor (beta chain) was observed in a study of CD8 T cells in Susac syndrome. Study-level background: At blood draw, Susac syndrome patients were therapy-naive, on corticosteroids, or on intravenous immunoglobulin alone.

V shed 3 bases and J shed 1 base, with 6 bases lying between them. Germline values: CDR1 SQVTM, CDR2 ANQGSEA. The CDR3 contains 12 residues. Random hexamers were used to reverse transcribe an amount of 0.5 to 1 ug RNA. TCRdb reanalysed the immunoSEQ multiplex PCR reads using MiXCR and keeps one entry per CDR3 protein. The sample records more than 150,000 distinct CDR3 sequences, 95% being singletons. Sequencing used CD8+ T cells from PBMCs. The clonotype originates from a human donor with Susac syndrome. The chain recombines TRBV29-1 with TRBJ2-5; no clear D. The CDR3 sequence: CSVDMFQETQYF. CDR3 bases: TGCAGCGTTGATATGTTCCAAGAGACCCAGTACTTC.